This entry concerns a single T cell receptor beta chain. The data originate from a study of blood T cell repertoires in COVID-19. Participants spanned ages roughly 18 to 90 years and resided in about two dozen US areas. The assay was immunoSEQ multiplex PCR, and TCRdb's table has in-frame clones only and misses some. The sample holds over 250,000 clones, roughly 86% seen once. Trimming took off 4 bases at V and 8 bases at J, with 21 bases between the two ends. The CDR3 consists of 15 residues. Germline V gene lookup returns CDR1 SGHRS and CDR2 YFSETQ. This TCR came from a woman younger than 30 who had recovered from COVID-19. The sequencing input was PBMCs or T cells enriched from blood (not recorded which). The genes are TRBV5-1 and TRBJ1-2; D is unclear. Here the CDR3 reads CASSTEPSQGGGYTF. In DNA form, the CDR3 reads TGCGCCAGCAGCACCGAACCCTCCCAAGGAGGCGGCTACACCTTC.